A single sample is the source of the 18 T cell receptor beta chains below, sequenced in a study of shared clonotypes between healthy human individuals. Clones were sequenced by immunoSEQ multiplex PCR, and TCRdb holds only the in-frame ones, with some missing. The table shows about 320,000 clones, with about nine tenths occurring only once. Sequencing input: memory CD8+ T cells sorted from blood. Subset noted: CD45RO+ cells pooled with CCR7-negative TemRA cells. Receptors originate from a man aged 18 to 29 in good health.

The chain employs TRBV28 and TRBJ2-1, with D perhaps matching TRBD1 (6 bases). Trimming took off 3 bases at V and 1 base at J, with 10 bases between the two ends. The CDR3 runs 15 residues. CDR1 and CDR2 (germline): MDHEN, SYDVKM. CDR3 sequence: CASSFQGQSYNEQFF. The DNA of the CDR3 is TGTGCCAGCAGTTTCCAGGGGCAGTCCTACAATGAGCAGTTCTTC.

The chain is built from TRBV6-6 and TRBJ2-3, with D hard to call. Looked up from germline, CDR1 is MNHNY and CDR2 is SVGAGI (reference sequence). This CDR3 spans 11 amino acids. V was trimmed by 0 bases and J by 8 bases, leaving 3 bases between them. The CDR3 sequence: CASSYSATQYF. CDR3 sequence (DNA): TGTGCCAGCAGTTACTCGGCTACGCAGTATTTT.

The V call is TRBV28, the J call TRBJ1-5; D not resolved. CDR3 length: 18 residues. CDR1 MDHEN and CDR2 SYDVKM come from the germline V gene. Trimming stripped 3 bases from V and 2 bases from J, with 20 bases between. CDR3 DNA sequence: TGTGCCAGCAGTTTTCCCAGGACCGATATATTGGGCAATCAGCCCCAGCATTTT. It yields the protein CASSFPRTDILGNQPQHF.

The genes are TRBV7-9 and TRBJ2-7; 12 bases map to TRBD2. CDR3 length: 16 residues. Looked up from germline, CDR1 is SEHNR and CDR2 is FQNEAQ (reference sequence). V shed 4 bases, J shed 0 bases, and the junction held 4 bases outside the gene matches. CDR3 DNA: TGTGCCAGCAGCTCAAAGACTAGCGGGAGCTCCTACGAGCAGTACTTC. Its translation is CASSSKTSGSSYEQYF.

This clone was counted a single time. The chain recombines TRBV7-2 with TRBJ2-7, with 10 bases fitting TRBD1. Germline V gene sequence: CDR1 SGHTA, CDR2 FQGNSA. Trimming at V came to 1 base and at J to 4 bases, leaving 1 base not matched to a gene. The CDR3 runs 14 residues. CDR3 loop: CASSLGGQGYEQYF. CDR3 DNA: TGTGCCAGCAGCTTAGGGGGACAGGGGTACGAGCAGTACTTC.

This rearrangement joins TRBV28 to TRBJ2-7, with D unclear. V was shortened by 1 base and J by 3 bases, with 10 bases between the two germline ends. Germline CDR1 MDHEN, CDR2 SYDVKM. The CDR3 spans 14 residues. Here the CDR3 DNA reads TGTGCCAGCAGTTTATCGGACGGAAACTACGAGCAGTACTTC. It codes for CASSLSDGNYEQYF.

The chain has TRBV9 and TRBJ2-1; 8 nucleotides line up with TRBD1. Germline V CDR1 and CDR2: SGDLS, YYNGEE. The J segment lost 8 bases and the V segment lost 4 bases, leaving 23 bases of the junction unmatched. The CDR3 loop spans 19 amino acids. The CDR3 loop is CASSPELGQGVVGTYEQFF. For the CDR3, the DNA is TGTGCCAGCAGCCCGGAATTAGGACAGGGCGTAGTTGGCACATATGAGCAGTTCTTC.

This sequence joins TRBV27 and TRBJ1-5; a possible D gene is TRBD1 (5 bases). Trimming cost V 2 bases and J 6 bases, with 11 bases left between them. The CDR3 is made up of 14 amino acids. Germline CDR1 is MNHEY and CDR2 is SMNVEV (reference sequence). The CDR3 here is CASSLGQGGQPQHF. DNA of the CDR3: TGTGCCAGCAGTTTAGGGCAGGGTGGTCAGCCCCAGCATTTT.

This chain joins TRBV27 and TRBJ1-1, with D uncertain. Trimming cost V 8 bases and J 8 bases, with 18 bases left between them. The CDR3 covers 13 residues. Germline V CDR1 and CDR2: MNHEY, SMNVEV (reference sequence). The DNA for the CDR3 is TGTGCCAGCCGACTAGTGGGCGCGGACGAAGCTTTCTTT. It is translated as CASRLVGADEAFF.

The chain is built from TRBV5-1 and TRBJ2-2, with 12 bases aligning to TRBD2. Trimming cost V 3 bases and J 7 bases; bases outside gene matches: 10. Germline lookup yields CDR1 SGHRS and CDR2 YFSETQ. The CDR3 is 17 residues long. DNA of the CDR3: TGCGCCAGCAGCTCCCTAGCGGGAGGGCCTCGGAACGGGGAGCTGTTTTTT. Translation: CASSSLAGGPRNGELFF.

This clone was seen once. The chain recombines TRBV27 with TRBJ2-6, with a possible D match to TRBD2 (6 bases). With 1 base removed from V and 0 bases from J, the gap between germline ends came to 7 bases. The CDR3 spans 16 residues. Germline V gene lookup returns CDR1 MNHEY and CDR2 SMNVEV (reference sequence). The DNA for the CDR3 is TGTGCCAGCAGTTTATTGCGGGGCTCTGGGGCCAACGTCCTGACTTTC. Amino acid sequence: CASSLLRGSGANVLTF. Full variable domain (outside the CDR3, taken from reference TRBV27 and TRBJ2-6): EAQVTQNPRYLITVTGKKLTVTCSQNMNHEYMSWYRQDPGLGLRQIYYSMNVEVTDKGDVPEGYKVSRKEKRNFPLILESPSPNQTSLYFCASSLLRGSGANVLTFGAGSRLTVL.

The chain has TRBV6-5 and TRBJ1-2; the match to TRBD1 covers 7 bases. The CDR3 totals 13 residues. Germline trimming cut 7 bases from V and 3 bases from J; bases unmatched to any gene: 5. In germline, CDR1 is MNHEY, CDR2 SVGAGI. CDR3 sequence (DNA): TGTGCCAGCACCGACAGGGAGGACTATGGCTACACCTTC. It translates to CASTDREDYGYTF.

This clone appeared once. The chain couples TRBV28 to TRBJ2-7; 10 bases are shared with TRBD2. V lost 3 bases and J lost 5; bases outside the gene matches: 7. Germline lookup yields CDR1 MDHEN and CDR2 SYDVKM. The CDR3 is 15 amino acids. This CDR3 is CASSLERGGTHEQYF. The CDR3, as DNA: TGTGCCAGCAGTTTGGAGCGGGGGGGAACCCACGAGCAGTACTTC.

As concerns this clone: Different DNA sequences within this sample yield the same CDR3. J is TRBJ2-7 and V is TRBV9, with D tentatively TRBD1 or TRBD2 (5 bases each). Germline CDR1 reads SGDLS; CDR2 reads YYNGEE. This CDR3 comprises 14 residues. V was trimmed by 0 bases and J by 2 bases, leaving 9 bases between them. CDR3: CASSVGGGTYEQYF. DNA for the CDR3: TGTGCCAGCAGCGTAGGTGGGGGTACCTACGAGCAGTACTTC. The full variable domain, its missing parts supplied by reference TRBV9 and TRBJ2-7, is DSGVTQTPKHLITATGQRVTLRCSPRSGDLSVYWYQQSLDQGLQFLIQYYNGEERAKGNILERFSAQQFPDLHSELNLSSLELGDSALYFCASSVGGGTYEQYFGPGTRLTVT.

The rearrangement links TRBV19 to TRBJ1-2; tentatively, D is TRBD1 (5 bases). The germline CDR1 and CDR2 sequences are LNHDA and SQIVND (reference sequence). With 7 bases removed from V and 8 bases from J, the gap between germline ends came to 17 bases. The CDR3 covers 13 residues. CDR3 in DNA: TGTGCCAGTACCCCTTGGAGGGGCGCGGGCTACACCTTC. It codes for CASTPWRGAGYTF. Complete variable domain (other parts from reference TRBV19 and TRBJ1-2): DGGITQSPKYLFRKEGQNVTLSCEQNLNHDAMYWYRQDPGQGLRLIYYSQIVNDFQKGDIAEGYSVSREKKESFPLTVTSAQKNPTAFYLCASTPWRGAGYTFGSGTRLTVV.

The V call is TRBV6-5, the J call TRBJ1-1; possible D gene TRBD1, 6 bases. CDR3 size: 15 residues. V lost 6 bases and J 3 bases, leaving 17 bases between the germline ends. Germline V gene sequence: CDR1 MNHEY, CDR2 SVGAGI. The CDR3 spells CASSPQRQVYTEAFF. Written as DNA, the CDR3 is TGTGCCAGCAGCCCCCAACGACAGGTCTACACTGAAGCTTTCTTT.

The chain recombines TRBV28 with TRBJ1-6; D uncertain. This CDR3 is 16 amino acids long. Germline V CDR1 and CDR2: MDHEN, SYDVKM. The V end was cut by 3 bases, the J end by 8 bases, with 17 bases between. This chain's CDR3 is CASSLRLAGPDSPLHF. CDR3 nucleotide sequence: TGTGCCAGCAGTTTGAGGTTGGCAGGCCCCGATTCACCCCTCCACTTT.

V and J are TRBV4-1 and TRBJ1-3, with D perhaps matching TRBD1 (5 bases). The V and J ends lost 1 base and 8 bases respectively, with 15 bases between them. The length of the CDR3 is 15 residues. Germline lookup yields CDR1 MGHRA and CDR2 YSYEKL. Here the CDR3 reads CASSQVRGSGHTIYF. The CDR3 nucleotides are TGCGCCAGCAGCCAAGTTCGGGGGAGCGGACACACCATATATTTT.